This T cell receptor (beta chain) was captured in a study of blood T cell repertoires in COVID-19. The participants were between about 18 and 90 years old and came from some 23 US areas. Assignment of participants to cohorts was predicated upon participant-reported clinical history. How the authors handled the data: Reference gene primer amplification in the assay estimated nucleated cell counts. TCRdb's copy holds only in-frame clones and misses some; the assay was immunoSEQ multiplex PCR. D and trimming were read from the DNA, whereas the V and J calls and clone size are those reported in that table. The sample has some 250,000 clones, around 87% seen once. The germline gives CDR1 SNHLY, CDR2 FYNNEI. The CDR3 is made up of 17 amino acids. V trimming: 2 bases; J trimming: 3 bases; junction bases outside the gene matches: 6.

The rearrangement joins TRBV2 to TRBJ2-1; the match to TRBD2 covers 11 bases. The sequencing input was PBMCs or T cells enriched from blood (not recorded which). The sequence was obtained from a woman aged 35 to 49 with acute COVID-19. Here the CDR3 DNA reads TGTGCCAGCAGTGAATCCCCTAGCGGGAGGTACTACAATGAGCAGTTCTTC. Amino acids: CASSESPSGRYYNEQFF.